The 25 T cell receptor beta chains given below trace back to one sample, sequenced in a study of T cell repertoires in cytomegalovirus infection. Antigen specificity for these receptors is unknown. TCRdb independently ran MiXCR on the reads; one entry per CDR3 protein. The table has about 400,000 distinct CDR3 sequences, about 35% seen once. The material sequenced was cultured PBMCs, taken from culture after CMV antigen stimulation. Source of these receptors: a human donor in good health (CMV status not recorded). Some clones in this sample may be carry-over from other donors' samples.

This rearrangement joins TRBV24-1 to TRBJ2-7, with D perhaps TRBD2 (5 bases). From germline, CDR1 is KGHDR and CDR2 SFDVKD. The CDR3 covers 15 residues. Trimming left V 5 bases short and J 0 bases short, with 13 bases between. Here the CDR3 DNA reads TGTGCCACCAGTGGTACCTCGGAGGACTCCTACGAGCAGTACTTC. Amino acids: CATSGTSEDSYEQYF.

This clonotype was seen more than once but under ten times. This sequence joins TRBV19 and TRBJ2-4, with TRBD1 matching over 8 bases. This CDR3 has 14 residues. The germline gives CDR1 LNHDA, CDR2 SQIVND (reference sequence). With V trimmed by 5 bases and J by 8 bases, 8 bases remained unmatched. The CDR3 DNA follows: TGTGCCAGTAGTCCCGGACAGGGATGGGACATTCAGTACTTC. Protein: CASSPGQGWDIQYF.

By its share, this clonotype is medium-sized. The rearrangement joins TRBV7-2 to TRBJ2-3, with 10 nucleotides matching TRBD2. The CDR3 is made up of 15 amino acids. The germline gives CDR1 SGHTA, CDR2 FQGNSA. The V gene end was trimmed by 5 bases and the J gene end by 3 bases; junction bases not matched to a gene: 5. As DNA, the CDR3 is TGTGCCAGCAGCCGGACTAGCGGAAAAACAGATACGCAGTATTTT. It is translated as CASSRTSGKTDTQYF.

This clonotype showed up just a few times. The gene calls are TRBV12-3 or TRBV12-4 and TRBJ2-3; 8 bases line up with TRBD2. The CDR3 extends over 19 amino acids. Germline trimming cut 7 bases from V and 0 bases from J; bases unmatched to any gene: 18. The CDR3 spells CASTPSHWAGGTSTDTQYF. The CDR3 DNA is TGTGCCAGCACCCCATCCCACTGGGCGGGAGGTACTAGCACAGATACGCAGTATTTT.

This clonotype came up a few times. The chain carries TRBV19 and TRBJ1-1, with D hard to call. Trimming shortened V by 3 bases and J by 0 bases, and 17 bases separated the two germline ends. Germline V gene data show CDR1 as LNHDA and CDR2 as SQIVND (reference sequence). CDR3 size: 17 residues. DNA for the CDR3: TGTGCCAGTAGTATCGGAGCGGTCGGGAGTTTGAACACTGAAGCTTTCTTT. It encodes CASSIGAVGSLNTEAFF. Looking up the rest from reference TRBV19 and TRBJ1-1 gives the full variable domain: DGGITQSPKYLFRKEGQNVTLSCEQNLNHDAMYWYRQDPGQGLRLIYYSQIVNDFQKGDIAEGYSVSREKKESFPLTVTSAQKNPTAFYLCASSIGAVGSLNTEAFFGQGTRLTVV.

The J gene is TRBJ1-4, the V gene TRBV25-1; D is unclear. CDR1 and CDR2 (germline): MGHDK, SYGVNS. CDR3 size: 13 residues. Trimming removed 1 base from V and 7 bases from J, with 7 bases in between. Written as DNA, the CDR3 is TGTGCCAGCAGTGAATCAGGTTTTGAAAAACTGTTTTTT. Protein sequence: CASSESGFEKLFF. The variable domain in full, completed from reference TRBV25-1 and TRBJ1-4, reads EADIYQTPRYLVIGTGKKITLECSQTMGHDKMYWYQQDPGMELHLIHYSYGVNSTEKGDLSSESTVSRIRTEHFPLTLESARPSHTSQYLCASSESGFEKLFFGSGTQLSVL.

The gene calls are TRBV10-3 and TRBJ2-1; TRBD2 agrees at 16 bases. Germline loops: CDR1 ENHRY, CDR2 SYGVKD. The CDR3 has 19 amino acids. V was pared by 3 bases and J by 1 base, with 6 bases of the junction left unmatched. CDR3 residues: CAISEPGLAGGRSYNEQFF. DNA of the CDR3: TGTGCCATCAGTGAACCGGGACTAGCGGGAGGGAGATCCTACAATGAGCAGTTCTTC.

The chain recombines TRBV7-3 with TRBJ2-6; unclear D gene. With 1 base removed from V and 0 bases from J, the gap between germline ends came to 7 bases. Germline CDR1 and CDR2: SGHTA and FQGTGA. This CDR3 comprises 16 residues. As DNA, the CDR3 is TGTGCCAGCAGCTTAAGCCTGGGCTCTGGGGCCAACGTCCTGACTTTC. The encoded protein is CASSLSLGSGANVLTF.

This clonotype was picked up many times. The rearrangement links TRBV7-8 to TRBJ1-2, with 7 bases aligning to TRBD1. With V trimmed by 5 bases and J by 5 bases, 14 bases remained unmatched. There are 16 residues in the CDR3. In germline, CDR1 is SGHVS, CDR2 FQNEAQ. CDR3 nucleotides: TGTGCCAGCAGCACCCGAGGCCAGGGACAGCCGTATGGCTACACCTTC. Amino acid sequence: CASSTRGQGQPYGYTF.

This clonotype was detected only a few times. This chain connects TRBV7-8 to TRBJ2-4; 7 bases align to TRBD1. The CDR3 extends over 14 amino acids. V shed 2 bases and J 5 bases; nucleotides not matched to a gene: 3. Germline assignment: CDR1 SGHVS and CDR2 FQNEAQ. CDR3 bases: TGTGCCAGCAGCTTACACAGGGGACAAAACATTCAGTACTTC. It codes for CASSLHRGQNIQYF.

The J gene is TRBJ2-7, the V gene TRBV6-2 or TRBV6-3, with D perhaps assigned TRBD1 or TRBD2 (5 bases each). V lost 3 bases and J lost 0, with 18 bases in between. There are 17 residues in the CDR3. Germline V gives CDR1 MNHEY, CDR2 SVGEGT. The CDR3 protein is CASSYVMGVPLSYEQYF. CDR3 in DNA: TGTGCCAGCAGTTATGTTATGGGGGTTCCACTCTCCTACGAGCAGTACTTC.

This clonotype was detected a few times. The chain carries TRBV27 and TRBJ2-1; 8 nucleotides agree with TRBD1. This CDR3 is built from 14 residues. Germline V gives CDR1 MNHEY, CDR2 SMNVEV (reference sequence). V lost 10 bases and J lost 6; bases outside the gene matches: 11. The CDR3 loop reads CATHPDRVGNEQFF. The DNA of the CDR3 is TGTGCCACCCACCCGGACAGGGTGGGCAATGAGCAGTTCTTC.

The chain joins TRBV12-3 or TRBV12-4 to TRBJ2-3, with 7 bases that match TRBD2. V gave up 6 bases and J gave up 1 base; unmatched junction bases: 4. The CDR3 runs to 14 residues. The CDR3 is CASRPAGRTDTQYF. The CDR3 coding sequence is TGTGCCAGCAGGCCAGCGGGACGCACAGATACGCAGTATTTT.

This clonotype has only a few counts. The chain is built from TRBV15 and TRBJ2-1; D not resolved. V lost 0 bases and J 1 base, leaving 10 bases between the germline ends. This CDR3 contains 16 residues. CDR1 LNHNV and CDR2 YYDKDF come from the germline V gene (reference sequence). CDR3 sequence reads: CATSRDRTNSYNEQFF. The CDR3 DNA reads TGTGCCACCAGCAGAGACAGGACCAATTCCTACAATGAGCAGTTCTTC.

Only a few counts were recorded for this clonotype. The chain has TRBV11-3 and TRBJ2-2, with 7 bases identical to TRBD2. V shed 5 bases and J 1 base; nucleotides not matched to a gene: 7. The CDR3 is made up of 16 amino acids. Germline-derived CDR1 and CDR2 are SGHNT and YENEEA. CDR3 nucleotide sequence: TGTGCCAGCAGCCCGGCGCCTAGCGGGAACACCGGGGAGCTGTTTTTT. Its protein is CASSPAPSGNTGELFF.

This clonotype was detected a few times. The chain employs TRBV7-2 and TRBJ1-4, with D hard to call. Germline CDR1 reads SGHTA; CDR2 reads FQGNSA. CDR3 size: 14 residues. V was pared by 4 bases and J by 7 bases, with 13 bases between. The CDR3 reads CASSSQYGTEKLFF. The DNA of the CDR3 is TGTGCCAGCAGCTCACAATACGGTACTGAAAAACTGTTTTTT.

In its sample, this clonotype was seen a few times. V gene TRBV7-2 combines with J gene TRBJ2-5; 8 bases are shared with TRBD2. This CDR3 region has 16 residues. Trimming at V came to 2 bases and at J to 1 base, leaving 6 bases not matched to a gene. Germline V lookup: CDR1 SGHTA, CDR2 FQGNSA. CDR3 bases: TGTGCCAGCAGCTTAACGGGAGGGCCTAGCCAAGAGACCCAGTACTTC. Translation: CASSLTGGPSQETQYF.

The J gene is TRBJ2-7, the V gene TRBV3-1, with 7 bases matching TRBD2. The CDR3 is 16 residues long. CDR1 is LGHDT and CDR2 is YNNKEL in the germline V gene (reference sequence). The junction had 17 bases not matched to a gene; V was cut back by 3 bases and J by 9 bases. CDR3 nucleotide sequence: TGTGCCAGCAGCCAGTACACTGGCGGGAGACGATCCGCGCAGTACTTC. This gives the protein CASSQYTGGRRSAQYF.

This clonotype was seen at least ten times. This chain uses TRBV12-3 or TRBV12-4 with TRBJ1-5; D is ambiguous. V lost 6 bases and J lost 4, with 13 bases in between. CDR3 size: 14 residues. CDR3 residues: CASSSDGPNQPQHF. The CDR3 nucleotides read TGTGCCAGCAGCTCCGACGGGCCTAATCAGCCCCAGCATTTT.

The rearrangement uses TRBV5-4 and TRBJ2-7; D possibly corresponds to TRBD2 (6 bases). The CDR3 has 15 amino acids. In germline, CDR1 is SGHNT, CDR2 YYREEE (reference sequence). Trimming removed 1 base from V and 4 bases from J, with 15 bases in between. Here the CDR3 DNA reads TGTGCCAGCAGCTTGTTTGGGCGGGACGGGTACGAGCAGTACTTC. Translating it yields CASSLFGRDGYEQYF.

This clonotype was seen a single time. V and J are TRBV15 and TRBJ1-6, with a tentative D call TRBD1 (5 bases). The germline gives CDR1 LNHNV, CDR2 YYDKDF (reference sequence). This CDR3 contains 13 residues. CDR3 DNA: TGTGTTACCGGCAGGGTACGGAACTCACCCCTCCACTTT. As protein: CVTGRVRNSPLHF.

This clonotype occurred many times. This rearrangement joins TRBV7-2 to TRBJ1-1; 7 positions agree with TRBD1. V lost 5 bases to trimming and J lost 3 bases; unmatched junction nucleotides: 15. Germline assignment: CDR1 SGHTA and CDR2 FQGNSA. The CDR3 runs 17 residues. For the CDR3, the DNA is TGTGCCAGCAGCGTTAACCCCCAGGGGGTTGGGGACACTGAAGCTTTCTTT. It yields the protein CASSVNPQGVGDTEAFF.

This clonotype was seen more than once but under ten times. The CDR3 is CASSPRGSRGLETQYF. As DNA, the CDR3 is TGTGCCAGCAGCCCGAGGGGGAGCCGAGGGTTGGAGACCCAGTACTTC. The chain links TRBV7-2 to TRBJ2-5, with D perhaps TRBD1 (6 bases). The germline gives CDR1 SGHTA, CDR2 FQGNSA. The CDR3 runs 16 residues. The V gene lost 5 bases and the J gene lost 5 bases, with 21 bases spanning the gap. Drawing the rest from reference TRBV7-2 and TRBJ2-5, the complete variable domain is GAGVSQSPSNKVTEKGKDVELRCDPISGHTALYWYRQSLGQGLEFLIYFQGNSAPDKSGLPSDRFSAERTGGSVSTLTIQRTQQEDSAVYLCASSPRGSRGLETQYFGPGTRLLVL.

The table lists this clonotype with a count of one. The chain joins TRBV4-3 to TRBJ1-2, with TRBD1 matching over 8 bases. V gave up 3 bases and J gave up 4 bases; unmatched junction bases: 13. CDR1 and CDR2 (germline): LGHNA, YSLEER. This CDR3 has 17 amino acids. In nucleotides, the CDR3 is TGCGCCAGCAGCCAGGGGGGATCAGGGGGCGATACCTATGGCTACACCTTC. Translated, it gives CASSQGGSGGDTYGYTF.

This clonotype was seen a handful of times. The V gene is TRBV5-1, the J gene TRBJ2-7; 7 bases align to TRBD1. With V trimmed by 8 bases and J by 4 bases, 15 bases remained unmatched. Germline values: CDR1 SGHRS, CDR2 YFSETQ. CDR3 length: 15 residues. The chain's CDR3 is CASTYTGTDPYEQYF. Written as DNA, the CDR3 is TGCGCCAGTACCTACACCGGGACAGATCCGTACGAGCAGTACTTC.